This TCR beta chain was recovered during a study of Ad26.COV2.S vaccination and SARS-CoV-2 variants. Points from the study as a whole: It was found that vaccine and placebo recipients had similar non-spike TCR breadth. Vaccinated individuals (as opposed to placebo recipients) had higher spike-specific TCR breadth.

TCRdb keeps only in-frame clones here, not all; method: immunoSEQ multiplex PCR. This table has just over 350,000 clones, 92% appearing once. Remarks on this clone: The antigen is unknown.

This clonotype was obtained from a human donor who had recovered from COVID-19. The sequencing used peripheral blood, collected after recovery from COVID-19.

CDR3 DNA sequence: TGTGCCAGCCGCCTCGACAGTCAAGAGACCCAGTACTTC. Residues: CASRLDSQETQYF. The chain carries TRBV18 and TRBJ2-5; D is possibly TRBD1 (5 bases). Trimming stripped 8 bases from V and 2 bases from J, with 12 bases between. The CDR3 consists of 13 residues. Germline CDR1 reads KGHSH; CDR2 reads LQKENI.